A single sample gave rise to the 27 T cell receptor beta chains below, sequenced in a study of blood T cell repertoires in COVID-19. Measured with immunoSEQ multiplex PCR; TCRdb has only the in-frame clones, and not every one. The sample yields about 300,000 clones, about 82% seen once. Sample: peripheral blood. The origin of the receptors is a woman in her 50s with acute or convalescent COVID-19.

The J gene is TRBJ2-1, the V gene TRBV7-8, with 8 bases matching TRBD2. V lost 2 bases and J lost 5; bases outside the gene matches: 11. The CDR3 totals 17 residues. Germline V gives CDR1 SGHVS, CDR2 FQNEAQ. The DNA of the CDR3 is TGTGCCAGCAGCTTAAACAGAGCGGGAGAAAGCCACAATGAGCAGTTCTTC. Amino acid sequence: CASSLNRAGESHNEQFF.

The rearrangement joins TRBV29-1 to TRBJ2-1, with 7 bases lining up with TRBD1. Germline V gene sequence: CDR1 SQVTM, CDR2 ANQGSEA. V lost 3 bases to trimming and J lost 5 bases; unmatched junction nucleotides: 7. This CDR3 has 14 amino acids. The CDR3 coding sequence is TGCAGCGTTGAGACAGGGTGGTTCGACAATGAGCAGTTCTTC. Translation gives CSVETGWFDNEQFF.

This clone was counted between two and nine times. This sequence joins TRBV18 and TRBJ1-1; D might be TRBD1 (5 bases). Looked up from germline, CDR1 is KGHSH and CDR2 is LQKENI. Trimming removed 6 bases at V and 6 bases at J, with 11 bases between. This CDR3 spans 12 amino acids. The CDR3 region has the DNA TGTGCCAGCTCCGCCGGGGGGGCTGAAGCTTTCTTT. Its protein product is CASSAGGAEAFF.

The chain joins TRBV2 to TRBJ2-1; 8 nucleotides agree with TRBD2. Germline CDR1 SNHLY, CDR2 FYNNEI. J gave up 0 bases and V 3 bases, and 4 bases lay outside the gene matches. This CDR3 region has 16 residues. DNA for the CDR3: TGTGCCAGCAGTGAGGTAGCGGGGATCTCCTACAATGAGCAGTTCTTC. Amino acid sequence: CASSEVAGISYNEQFF.

This rearrangement joins TRBV5-6 to TRBJ1-5; 9 bases agree with TRBD1. This CDR3 contains 15 residues. Germline trimming cut 1 base from V and 7 bases from J; bases unmatched to any gene: 6. CDR1 and CDR2 (germline): SGHDT, YYEEEE. CDR3 sequence (DNA): TGTGCCAGCAGCTTGTTGGACAGGGGTACCCAGCCCCAGCATTTT. This sequence encodes CASSLLDRGTQPQHF.

V usage is TRBV18 and J usage is TRBJ2-7; a possible D gene is TRBD1 (6 bases). The germline CDR1 and CDR2 sequences are KGHSH and LQKENI. The CDR3 loop spans 15 amino acids. Trimming took off 3 bases at V and 2 bases at J, with 14 bases between the two ends. In DNA, the CDR3 is TGTGCCAGCTCACCGAAGGACAGTGTCACCTACGAGCAGTACTTC. Translated: CASSPKDSVTYEQYF.

This sequence joins TRBV7-2 and TRBJ1-1, with no clear D. In germline, CDR1 is SGHTA, CDR2 FQGNSA. Trimming took 3 bases from V and 1 from J, leaving 12 bases between them. This CDR3 contains 15 residues. CDR3 protein: CASSFVRPGNTEAFF. In DNA, the CDR3 is TGTGCCAGCAGCTTCGTCCGTCCAGGGAACACTGAAGCTTTCTTT.

The chain has TRBV5-5 and TRBJ2-5, with D possibly TRBD1 on 6 matching bases. Trimming took off 2 bases at V and 3 bases at J, with 14 bases between the two ends. Germline V gene sequence: CDR1 SGHKS, CDR2 YYEKEE (reference sequence). This CDR3 is built from 15 residues. In DNA, the CDR3 is TGTGCCAGCAGCTTCGCCGGACAGACTAAAGAGACCCAGTACTTC. This translates into CASSFAGQTKETQYF.

The genes are TRBV5-1 and TRBJ1-3; a weak D match, TRBD1 (5 bases). The germline V gene has CDR1 SGHRS and CDR2 YFSETQ. This CDR3 spans 15 amino acids. The ends were cut back, 0 bases at V and 2 bases at J, with 9 bases in the middle. CDR3 in DNA: TGCGCCAGCAGCTTGGGACAGATGACTGGAAACACCATATATTTT. It specifies CASSLGQMTGNTIYF.

The chain is built from TRBV5-1 and TRBJ1-3, with 9 bases aligning to TRBD1. CDR3 length: 15 amino acids. Per germline, CDR1 SGHRS and CDR2 YFSETQ. V trimming: 5 bases; J trimming: 4 bases; junction bases outside the gene matches: 7. This CDR3 reads CASRYGQGRGNTIYF. The CDR3 nucleotides are TGCGCCAGCAGATACGGACAGGGGAGGGGAAACACCATATATTTT.

This rearrangement joins TRBV7-2 to TRBJ1-2, with TRBD1 identical over 7 bases. Germline CDR1 SGHTA, CDR2 FQGNSA. The CDR3 extends over 17 amino acids. V gave up 3 bases and J gave up 3 bases; unmatched junction bases: 13. CDR3 nucleotide sequence: TGTGCCAGCAGCTTGCAATTGGACAGGAAAAATTACTATGGCTACACCTTC. Its translation: CASSLQLDRKNYYGYTF.

V is TRBV28 and J is TRBJ2-2; 7 positions agree with TRBD2. The ends lost 4 bases at V and 3 bases at J; junction bases unmatched: 8. Germline-derived CDR1 and CDR2 are MDHEN and SYDVKM. This CDR3 spans 16 amino acids. The CDR3 DNA follows: TGTGCCAGCAGTTCTCCGGCTAGCGGTGACACCGGGGAGCTGTTTTTT. Translating gives CASSSPASGDTGELFF.

This rearrangement joins TRBV7-9 to TRBJ1-4; the match to TRBD1 covers 8 bases. Germline V gives CDR1 SEHNR, CDR2 FQNEAQ (reference sequence). This CDR3 is 13 amino acids long. After removal of 2 bases from V and 8 bases from J, the junction contained 1 base not matched to a gene. The CDR3 DNA follows: TGTGCCAGCAGCTTATCAGGGGGCGAAAAACTGTTTTTT. Translated, it gives CASSLSGGEKLFF.

V gene TRBV9 combines with J gene TRBJ1-1; 7 nucleotides match TRBD1. Trimming removed 3 bases from V and 2 bases from J; junction bases left unmatched: 4. The CDR3 extends over 14 amino acids. Per germline, CDR1 SGDLS and CDR2 YYNGEE. CDR3 in DNA: TGTGCCAGCAGCGCTGACAGGGCTAACACTGAAGCTTTCTTT. This translates into CASSADRANTEAFF.

The rearrangement uses TRBV15 and TRBJ1-4; the match to TRBD1 covers 8 bases. The CDR3 loop spans 15 amino acids. CDR1 and CDR2 (germline): LNHNV, YYDKDF (reference sequence). The junction had 5 bases not matched to a gene; V was cut back by 5 bases and J by 3 bases. CDR3 nucleotide sequence: TGTGCCACCAGCGGACAGGGCGGGGCTAATGAAAAACTGTTTTTT. It translates to CATSGQGGANEKLFF.

This chain links TRBV7-9 with TRBJ2-4; no definite D call. The CDR3 runs 16 residues. Looked up from germline, CDR1 is SEHNR and CDR2 is FQNEAQ (reference sequence). The ends were cut back, 5 bases at V and 0 bases at J, with 14 bases in the middle. CDR3 protein: CASSLVRYLAKNIQYF. The CDR3 bases are TGTGCCAGCAGCCTAGTACGGTATTTAGCCAAAAACATTCAGTACTTC. The full variable domain, rest sourced from reference TRBV7-9 and TRBJ2-4, is DTGVSQNPRHKITKRGQNVTFRCDPISEHNRLYWYRQTLGQGPEFLTYFQNEAQLEKSRLLSDRFSAERPKGSFSTLEIQRTEQGDSAMYLCASSLVRYLAKNIQYFGAGTRLSVL.

The chain carries TRBV3-1 (or the pseudogene TRBV3-2) and TRBJ1-1; D not certain. This CDR3 is 14 amino acids long. The ends were cut back, 3 bases at V and 5 bases at J, with 13 bases in the middle. The germline V gene encodes CDR1 LGHDT and CDR2 YNNKEL (reference sequence). CDR3 sequence: CASSQASGETEAFF. CDR3 DNA sequence: TGTGCCAGCAGCCAGGCTTCCGGGGAGACTGAAGCTTTCTTT.

This clone was recorded once. This chain joins TRBV19 and TRBJ1-3; 7 nucleotides line up with TRBD1. The CDR3 has 14 residues. V gave up 9 bases and J gave up 1 base; unmatched junction bases: 6. Germline CDR1 reads LNHDA; CDR2 reads SQIVND (reference sequence). The CDR3 here is CASTGTASGNTIYF. CDR3 nucleotide sequence: TGTGCCAGCACAGGGACAGCTTCTGGAAACACCATATATTTT.

The chain employs TRBV5-5 and TRBJ2-5; D gene ambiguous. The CDR3 is 11 residues long. Trimming took off 4 bases at V and 2 bases at J, with 3 bases between the two ends. Germline lookup yields CDR1 SGHKS and CDR2 YYEKEE (reference sequence). CDR3 protein: CASSLQETQYF. DNA for the CDR3: TGTGCCAGCAGCCTACAAGAGACCCAGTACTTC. Using reference TRBV5-5 and TRBJ2-5 for the parts outside the CDR3, the full variable domain is DAGVTQSPTHLIKTRGQQVTLRCSPISGHKSVSWYQQVLGQGPQFIFQYYEKEERGRGNFPDRFSARQFPNYSSELNVNALLLGDSALYLCASSLQETQYFGPGTRLLVL.

The genes are TRBV5-1 and TRBJ2-1, with no clear D. The CDR3 is 16 amino acids. The V end lost 3 bases, the J end lost 1 base, and 14 bases lay between the germline ends. From germline, CDR1 is SGHRS and CDR2 YFSETQ. Written as DNA, the CDR3 is TGCGCCAGCAGCTCCCAGACGGTGAGGTCCTACAATGAGCAGTTCTTC. Encoded protein: CASSSQTVRSYNEQFF. The whole variable domain, remainder taken from reference TRBV5-1 and TRBJ2-1, is KAGVTQTPRYLIKTRGQQVTLSCSPISGHRSVSWYQQTPGQGLQFLFEYFSETQRNKGNFPGRFSGRQFSNSRSEMNVSTLELGDSALYLCASSSQTVRSYNEQFFGPGTRLTVL.

The V gene is TRBV19, the J gene TRBJ1-1, with 8 bases identical to TRBD1. V was clipped by 4 bases and J by 7 bases; unmatched bases: 5. This CDR3 has 13 amino acids. CDR1 is LNHDA and CDR2 is SQIVND in the germline V gene (reference sequence). The CDR3 region is CASSTTGDSEAFF. Here the CDR3 DNA reads TGTGCCAGTAGTACGACAGGGGACAGTGAAGCTTTCTTT. The full variable domain, its missing parts supplied by reference TRBV19 and TRBJ1-1, is DGGITQSPKYLFRKEGQNVTLSCEQNLNHDAMYWYRQDPGQGLRLIYYSQIVNDFQKGDIAEGYSVSREKKESFPLTVTSAQKNPTAFYLCASSTTGDSEAFFGQGTRLTVV.

The genes are TRBV5-1 and TRBJ2-5; D is possibly TRBD2 (5 bases). Trimming left V 4 bases short and J 4 bases short, with 5 bases between. Per the germline V gene, CDR1 is SGHRS and CDR2 is YFSETQ. The CDR3 contains 11 residues. The CDR3 is CASSSGETQYF. As DNA, the CDR3 is TGCGCCAGCAGCAGCGGAGAGACCCAGTACTTC. Drawing the rest from reference TRBV5-1 and TRBJ2-5, the complete variable domain is KAGVTQTPRYLIKTRGQQVTLSCSPISGHRSVSWYQQTPGQGLQFLFEYFSETQRNKGNFPGRFSGRQFSNSRSEMNVSTLELGDSALYLCASSSGETQYFGPGTRLLVL.

V gene TRBV6-5 combines with J gene TRBJ1-2; 10 bases are shared with TRBD1. CDR1 is MNHEY, CDR2 SVGAGI, per germline. CDR3 length equals 15 residues. Trimming cost V 6 bases and J 4 bases; bases outside gene matches: 8. Here the CDR3 reads CASSARQGASYGYTF. The CDR3 DNA reads TGTGCCAGCAGCGCAAGACAGGGGGCTAGCTATGGCTACACCTTC.

The rearrangement uses TRBV7-2 and TRBJ1-1; TRBD1 aligns across 8 bases. J lost 5 bases, V lost 5 bases, and 7 bases had no gene match. Germline values: CDR1 SGHTA, CDR2 FQGNSA. CDR3 size: 14 residues. The CDR3 DNA sequence: TGTGCCAGCAGCCCTCGGACAGGGCCTACTGAAGCTTTCTTT. This encodes CASSPRTGPTEAFF.

The chain carries TRBV11-2 and TRBJ2-7; 8 bases align to TRBD1. CDR3 length equals 13 residues. Germline CDR1 and CDR2: SGHAT and FQNNGV. With 5 bases clipped from V and 5 bases from J, the junction kept 5 bases outside the gene matches. CDR3 coding DNA: TGTGCCAGCAGCCTGGACAGGGTGAACGAGCAGTACTTC. Amino acid sequence: CASSLDRVNEQYF. The entire variable domain, with the rest obtained from reference TRBV11-2 and TRBJ2-7, is as follows: EAGVAQSPRYKIIEKRQSVAFWCNPISGHATLYWYQQILGQGPKLLIQFQNNGVVDDSQLPKDRFSAERLKGVDSTLKIQPAKLEDSAVYLCASSLDRVNEQYFGPGTRLTVT.

The rearrangement uses TRBV5-1 and TRBJ1-5; D may be TRBD1 (5 bases). The CDR3 totals 14 residues. V shed 4 bases and J shed 4 bases, with 12 bases lying between them. CDR1 SGHRS and CDR2 YFSETQ come from the germline V gene. DNA for the CDR3: TGCGCCAGCAGCCCGGACACCTCGAATCAGCCCCAGCATTTT. It translates to CASSPDTSNQPQHF.

This chain uses TRBV7-2 with TRBJ2-1, with D possibly TRBD1 on 6 matching bases. The CDR3 extends over 14 amino acids. The V and J ends lost 5 bases and 5 bases respectively, with 13 bases between them. Germline V gene sequence: CDR1 SGHTA, CDR2 FQGNSA. The CDR3 loop is CASSPNRDNNEQFF. DNA for the CDR3: TGTGCCAGCAGCCCCAATAGGGACAACAATGAGCAGTTCTTC.